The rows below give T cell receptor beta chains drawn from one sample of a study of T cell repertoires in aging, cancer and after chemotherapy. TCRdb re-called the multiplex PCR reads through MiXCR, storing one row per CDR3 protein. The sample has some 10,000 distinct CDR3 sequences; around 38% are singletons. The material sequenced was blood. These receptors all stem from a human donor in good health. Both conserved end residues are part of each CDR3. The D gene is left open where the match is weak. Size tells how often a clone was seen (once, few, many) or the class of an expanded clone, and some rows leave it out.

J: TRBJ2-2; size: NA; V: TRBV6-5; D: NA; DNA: TGTGCCAGCACCCTGGGAGGGGAGCTGTTTTTT; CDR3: CASTLGGELFF
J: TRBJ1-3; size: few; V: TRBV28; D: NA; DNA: TGTGCCAGCGCCTTAGAGAGGATTGGAAACACCATATATTTT; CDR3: CASALERIGNTIYF
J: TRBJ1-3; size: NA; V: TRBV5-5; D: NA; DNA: TGTGCCAGCAGCTTGGTATCAGGCGGTGGAAACACCATATATTTT; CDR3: CASSLVSGGGNTIYF
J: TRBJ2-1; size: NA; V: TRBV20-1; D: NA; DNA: TGCAGTGCTAGCTTCGCGAGGAGCTCCTACAATGAGCAGTTCTTC; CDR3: CSASFARSSYNEQFF
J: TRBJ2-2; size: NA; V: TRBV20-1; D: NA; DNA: TGCAGTGCTAGACACCACACCGGGGAGCTGTTTTTT; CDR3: CSARHHTGELFF
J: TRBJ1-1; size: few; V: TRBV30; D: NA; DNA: TGTGCCTGGAGTCTGAGCCAGGGTACTGAAGCTTTCTTT; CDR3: CAWSLSQGTEAFF
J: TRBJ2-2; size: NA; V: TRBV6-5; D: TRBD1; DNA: TGTGCCAGCAGCAGACAGGGCCGAGTCACCGGGGAGCTGTTTTTT; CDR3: CASSRQGRVTGELFF
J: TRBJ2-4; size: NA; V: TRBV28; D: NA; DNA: TGTGCCAGCAGTAAAAGGTTGAACGCCAAAAACATTCAGTACTTC; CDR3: CASSKRLNAKNIQYF
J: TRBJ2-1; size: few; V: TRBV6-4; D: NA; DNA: TGTGCCAGCAGTGACTCAAGGGCGGACTACAATGAGCAGTTCTTC; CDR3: CASSDSRADYNEQFF
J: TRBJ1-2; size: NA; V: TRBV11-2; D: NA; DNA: TGTGCCAGCAGCTCCTGGGGGGGAGTTAGCTATGGCTACACCTTC; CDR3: CASSSWGGVSYGYTF
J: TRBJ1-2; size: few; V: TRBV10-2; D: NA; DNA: TGCGCCAGCAGTGAGTCGACGGGGTCCTACACCTTC; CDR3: CASSESTGSYTF
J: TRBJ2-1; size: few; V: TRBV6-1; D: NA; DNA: TGTGCCAGCATCCTAGGCCTCCTCCCCAATGAGCAGTTCTTC; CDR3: CASILGLLPNEQFF
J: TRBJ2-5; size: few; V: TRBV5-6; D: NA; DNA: TGTGCCAGCAGCTCCCAAGAGACCCAGTACTTC; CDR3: CASSSQETQYF
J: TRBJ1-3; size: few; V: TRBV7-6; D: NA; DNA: TGTGCCAGCAGCTTAGCAACAGCTTACTCTGGAAACACCATATATTTT; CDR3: CASSLATAYSGNTIYF
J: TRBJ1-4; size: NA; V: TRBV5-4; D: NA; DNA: TGTGCCAGCAGCTGGGGGACCGGTACTAATGAAAAACTGTTTTTT; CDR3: CASSWGTGTNEKLFF
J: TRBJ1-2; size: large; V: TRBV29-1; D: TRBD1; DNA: TGCAGCGCACAAAGGGACAGGGAGGATGGCTACACCTTC; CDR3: CSAQRDREDGYTF
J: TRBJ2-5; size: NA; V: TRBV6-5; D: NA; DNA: TGTGCCAGCAGCTCCGAAGAGACCCAGTACTTC; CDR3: CASSSEETQYF
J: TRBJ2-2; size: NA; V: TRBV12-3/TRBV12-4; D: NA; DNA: TGTGCCAGCAGCGCCTTTAGTAATCTCTTGGCCGGGGAGCTGTTTTTT; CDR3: CASSAFSNLLAGELFF
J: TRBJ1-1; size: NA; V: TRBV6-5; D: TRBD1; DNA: TGTGCCAGCAGCCGAACCGGGACAGGCTCGAACACTGAAGCTTTCTTT; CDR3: CASSRTGTGSNTEAFF
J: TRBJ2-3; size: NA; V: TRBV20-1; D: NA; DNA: TGCAGTGCCTCGAGGGGCCCAGATACGCAGTATTTT; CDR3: CSASRGPDTQYF
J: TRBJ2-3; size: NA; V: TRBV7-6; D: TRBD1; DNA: TGTGCCAGCAGCCTACCGGGACAGAGCACAGATACGCAGTATTTT; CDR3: CASSLPGQSTDTQYF
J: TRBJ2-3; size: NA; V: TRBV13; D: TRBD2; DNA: TGTGCCAGCAGCTCCAGCGGGGGGGCAGATACGCAGTATTTT; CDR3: CASSSSGGADTQYF
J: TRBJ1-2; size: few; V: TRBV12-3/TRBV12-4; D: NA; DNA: TGTGCCAGCAGATCCTTAGGGGAGAACTATGGCTACACCTTC; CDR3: CASRSLGENYGYTF
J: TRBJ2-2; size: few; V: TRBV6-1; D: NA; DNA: TGTGCCAGCAGTGCGGGCAGGGGGAACACCGGGGAGCTGTTTTTT; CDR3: CASSAGRGNTGELFF
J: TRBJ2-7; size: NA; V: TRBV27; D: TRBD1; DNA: TGTGCCAGCAGTCCCGGACAGGGCTACGAGCAGTACTTC; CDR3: CASSPGQGYEQYF
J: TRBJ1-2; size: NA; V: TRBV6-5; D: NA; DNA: TGTGCCAGCAGTTACTCGAGCCCCGGAGGCGGCACCTTC; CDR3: CASSYSSPGGGTF
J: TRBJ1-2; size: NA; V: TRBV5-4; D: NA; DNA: TGTGCCAGCAGCTGGGGGCTAGGGTATGGCTACACCTTC; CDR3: CASSWGLGYGYTF
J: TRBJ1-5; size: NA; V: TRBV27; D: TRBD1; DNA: TGTGCCAGCAGTCTTACAGGGGGGGGGGTTAATCAGCCCCAGCATTTT; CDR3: CASSLTGGGVNQPQHF
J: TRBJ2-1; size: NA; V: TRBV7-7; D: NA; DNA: TGTGCTAGCAGCCCCTCGGAAATGAATGAGCAGTTCTTC; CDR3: CASSPSEMNEQFF
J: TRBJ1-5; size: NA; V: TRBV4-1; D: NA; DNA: TGCGCCAGCAGCCCCCAAGACTCGGACTTTAGCAATCAGCCCCAGCATTTT; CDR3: CASSPQDSDFSNQPQHF
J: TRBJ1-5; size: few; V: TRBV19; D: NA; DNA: TGTGCCAGTGGGGCGGCGTTTTCGGGCAATCAGCCCCAGCATTTT; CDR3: CASGAAFSGNQPQHF
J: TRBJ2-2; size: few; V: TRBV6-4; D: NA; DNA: TGTGCCAGCAGAGGAGGACGAACGGCCGGGGAGCTGTTTTTT; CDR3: CASRGGRTAGELFF
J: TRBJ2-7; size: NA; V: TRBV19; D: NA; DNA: TGTGCCAGTAGTCTAAGAGGTTGGGGCTACGAGCAGTACTTC; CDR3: CASSLRGWGYEQYF
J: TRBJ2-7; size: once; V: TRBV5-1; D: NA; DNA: TGCGCCAGCAGCTTTGGACGTCCGAGCTCCTACGAGCAGTACTTC; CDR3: CASSFGRPSSYEQYF
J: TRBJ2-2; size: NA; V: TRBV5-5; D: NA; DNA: TGTGCCAGCAGCTTGAGAGAGGCCTCCACCGGGGAGCTGTTTTTT; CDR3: CASSLREASTGELFF
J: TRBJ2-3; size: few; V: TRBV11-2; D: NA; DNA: TGTGCCAGCAGCCGGGGTGGAGATACGCAGTATTTT; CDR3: CASSRGGDTQYF
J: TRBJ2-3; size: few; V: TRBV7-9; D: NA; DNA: TGTGCCAGCAGCTTCGATGGGGAGAGTACGCAGTATTTT; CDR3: CASSFDGESTQYF
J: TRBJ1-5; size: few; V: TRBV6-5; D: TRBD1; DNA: TGTGCCAGTCGACAGGGGGCGCGGGGCAATCAGCCCCAGCATTTT; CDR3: CASRQGARGNQPQHF
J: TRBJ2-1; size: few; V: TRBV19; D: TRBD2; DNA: TGTGCCAGTAGTCTCCGGACTAGCGGGGCAGGGAATGAGCAGTTCTTC; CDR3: CASSLRTSGAGNEQFF
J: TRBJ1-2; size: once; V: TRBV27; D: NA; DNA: TGTGCCAGCAGTTTGGCGGGACATACCATATATGGCTACACCTTC; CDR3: CASSLAGHTIYGYTF
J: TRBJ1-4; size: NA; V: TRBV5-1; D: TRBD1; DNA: TGCGCCAGCAGCATGGGACAGGTTAATGAAAAACTGTTTTTT; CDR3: CASSMGQVNEKLFF
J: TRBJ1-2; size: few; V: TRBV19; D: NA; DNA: TGTGCCAGTAGTATTTCTCCGGGACAACTTGGCTACACCTTC; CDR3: CASSISPGQLGYTF
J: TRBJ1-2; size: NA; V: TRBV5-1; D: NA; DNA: TGCGCCAGCAGCTTGGGTGAGGACTATGGCTACACCTTC; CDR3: CASSLGEDYGYTF
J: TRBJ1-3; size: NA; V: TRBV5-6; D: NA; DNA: TGTGCCAGCAGCCGGGACGGGGCGGGGGCTGGAAACACCATATATTTT; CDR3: CASSRDGAGAGNTIYF
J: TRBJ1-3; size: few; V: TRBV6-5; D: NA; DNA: TGTGCCACGGCAGGGGCTTCGGGAAACACCATATATTTT; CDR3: CATAGASGNTIYF
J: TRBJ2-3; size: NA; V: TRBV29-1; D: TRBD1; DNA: TGCAGCGCTGACAGGGGGAGCACAGATACGCAGTATTTT; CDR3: CSADRGSTDTQYF
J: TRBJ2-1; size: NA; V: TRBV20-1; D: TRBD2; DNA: TGCAGTGCTAGTTCTAGCGGGGTAATCGGGGATGAGCAGTTCTTC; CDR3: CSASSSGVIGDEQFF
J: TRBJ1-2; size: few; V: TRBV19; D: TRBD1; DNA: TGTGCCAGTAGTATCCGGACAGGGAACTATGGCTACACCTTC; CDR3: CASSIRTGNYGYTF
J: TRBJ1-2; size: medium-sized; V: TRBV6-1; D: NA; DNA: TGTGCCAGCACCCCTACGTGGGGAACTTTCGATGGCTACACCTTC; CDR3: CASTPTWGTFDGYTF
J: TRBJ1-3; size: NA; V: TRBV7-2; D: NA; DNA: TGTGCCAGCAGCCATCCCTTTAGCTCTGGAAACACCATATATTTT; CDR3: CASSHPFSSGNTIYF
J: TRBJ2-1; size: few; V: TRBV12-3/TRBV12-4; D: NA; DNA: TGTGCCAGCAGTCTGGGACAAGGCTCCTACAATGAGCAGTTCTTC; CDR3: CASSLGQGSYNEQFF